These T cell receptor beta chains were read from a single sample in a study of tumor-infiltrating lymphocytes in primary liver carcinoma. TCRdb itself ran the multiplex PCR reads through MiXCR, one entry per CDR3 protein. This table has roughly 32,000 distinct CDR3 sequences, approximately 71% appearing once. The sample consisted of liver tumor tissue from sampling region 3. Receptor source: a woman aged 25-40 years with primary liver carcinoma and hepatitis B virus infection. The CDR3 runs from the conserved cysteine through the conserved F or W. Each record gives: V gene, CDR3 length, D gene, J gene, clone size, CDR3 protein, CDR3 DNA. The D gene is left open where the match is weak. Only part of the rows carry a size: once, few, many, or a class if the clone is expanded.

>TRBV7-8|15|NA|TRBJ2-7|NA
CAGSYRDPGHYEQYF
TGTGCCGGCAGTTACCGGGACCCAGGACACTACGAGCAGTACTTC
>TRBV6-6|14|NA|TRBJ1-6|once
CARSYTGMDSPPQF
TGTGCCAGAAGTTACACTGGGATGGATTCACCCCCCCAGTTT
>TRBV11-2|13|NA|TRBJ2-1|NA
CPSSLPVHNEQFF
TGTCCCAGTAGCTTGCCAGTTCATAATGAGCAGTTCTTC
>TRBV28|14|NA|TRBJ2-1|NA
CASNRARGLNEQFF
TGTGCCAGCAATCGCGCCCGGGGGTTGAATGAGCAGTTCTTC
>TRBV24-1|16|NA|TRBJ2-2|many
CATSDSRHVESGELFF
TGTGCCACCAGTGATTCGCGACACGTGGAGTCCGGGGAGCTGTTTTTT
>TRBV11-2|17|TRBD1|TRBJ2-5|once
CAGSLGPPGQGWESRYF
TGTGCCGGCAGCTTAGGCCCCCCGGGACAGGGGTGGGAGTCCCGGTACTTC
>TRBV6-5|16|NA|TRBJ1-3|NA
CASSPRSGASRYTIYF
TGCGCCAGCAGTCCACGATCAGGCGCGTCCCGATACACCATATATTTT
>TRBV20-1|17|NA|TRBJ2-1|NA
CSARDSRETSGSYEQFF
TGCAGTGCTAGGGACTCCCGGGAGACTAGTGGGAGCTATGAGCAGTTCTTC
>TRBV11-1|14|TRBD1|TRBJ2-7|NA
CASSDLEGTDQQYF
TGTGCCAGCAGCGACCTAGAAGGGACAGACCAGCAGTACTTC
>TRBV18|15|TRBD1|TRBJ2-2|many
CASSPGTDYTGELFF
TGTGCCAGCTCACCGGGGACAGATTACACCGGGGAGCTGTTTTTT
>TRBV4-3|19|TRBD2|TRBJ2-2|NA
CASNVLTGGPRSNTGELFF
TGCGCCAGCAACGTACTAACGGGAGGGCCTCGTTCGAACACCGGGGAGCTGTTTTTT
>TRBV10-3|15|NA|TRBJ2-5|NA
CAISGSATRQKAQYF
TGTGCCATCAGTGGGTCGGCTACCAGACAAAAGGCCCAGTACTTC
>TRBV11-2|15|NA|TRBJ1-2|NA
CVSNPRQTENYGYTF
TGTGTCAGCAACCCCCGCCAGACAGAAAACTATGGCTACACCTTC
>TRBV10-3|14|NA|TRBJ2-1|many
CATRFQSSYNEQFF
TGTGCCACCCGATTTCAAAGCTCCTACAATGAGCAGTTCTTC
>TRBV12-3/TRBV12-4|13|NA|TRBJ2-7|NA
CASNKRQAYEQYF
TGTGCCAGCAATAAGAGACAAGCCTACGAGCAGTACTTC
>TRBV11-3|12|NA|TRBJ1-2|NA
CASSLTTAAIYF
TGTGCCAGCAGCCTGACTACAGCGGCTATATACTTC
>TRBV11-2|12|NA|TRBJ1-1|NA
CASSTIQAEAFF
TGTGCCAGCAGCACTATACAGGCTGAAGCTTTCTTT
>TRBV13|12|TRBD2|TRBJ2-1|NA
CGREGNGNEQFF
TGTGGCAGGGAGGGGAACGGCAATGAGCAGTTCTTC
>TRBV2|15|NA|TRBJ2-7|NA
CASNEATSSDYEQYF
TGTGCCAGCAATGAGGCGACAAGCAGCGACTACGAGCAGTACTTC
>TRBV28|13|NA|TRBJ2-3|NA
CVNSFNSADTQYF
TGCGTCAACAGTTTTAACAGCGCTGATACGCAGTATTTT
>TRBV28|14|NA|TRBJ1-4|NA
CASSYPGGYKKLFF
TGTGCCAGCAGTTATCCGGGCGGGTATAAAAAACTGTTTTTC
>TRBV28|18|TRBD1|TRBJ2-4|once
CASSNVIIQGAFWNTQYF
TGTGCCAGCAGTAACGTTATTATACAGGGGGCTTTTTGGAACACTCAGTACTTC
>TRBV7-2|15|TRBD2|TRBJ2-2|NA
CASSKREGNTGELFF
TGTGCCAGCAGTAAGCGGGAGGGAAACACCGGGGAGCTGTTTTTT
>TRBV6-1|19|NA|TRBJ2-2|NA
CVSSETLPGGAANTGELFF
TGTGTTAGCAGCGAAACCCTTCCCGGGGGCGCCGCGAACACCGGGGAGCTGTTTTTT
>TRBV11-3|15|NA|TRBJ2-1|NA
CASSLGTNVKLEHFF
TGTGCCAGCAGCTTAGGAACTAACGTGAAGCTTGAGCACTTCTTC
>TRBV11-2|20|TRBD1|TRBJ1-1|NA
CASSARDRGGKRWSNAEAFF
TGTGCCAGCAGCGCTAGGGACAGGGGGGGCAAGAGGTGGAGTAACGCTGAAGCTTTCTTT
>TRBV13|15|NA|TRBJ2-7|NA
CASSANDGAGYEQYF
TGTGCCAGCAGCGCCAATGACGGAGCTGGTTATGAGCAGTACTTC
>TRBV30|12|NA|TRBJ2-1|NA
CVWNDFCNEQFF
TGTGTCTGGAACGACTTCTGCAATGAGCAGTTCTTC
>TRBV28|16|TRBD2|TRBJ2-7|NA
CANFTSGRTSNYEQYF
TGTGCCAACTTCACTAGCGGGAGAACCTCCAACTATGAGCAGTACTTC
>TRBV11-3|15|TRBD2|TRBJ2-1|NA
CASSILAGDYNEQCF
TGTGCCAGCAGCATACTAGCGGGGGATTACAATGAGCAGTGCTTC
>TRBV11-2|17|NA|TRBJ2-5|NA
CASSLFSAWVFQETQYF
TGTGCCAGCAGCTTATTTTCAGCCTGGGTCTTCCAAGAGACCCAGTACTTC
>TRBV11-2|17|TRBD1|TRBJ2-5|NA
CDSSPPGQGVGKETPYF
TGTGACAGCAGTCCCCCTGGACAGGGAGTTGGGAAAGAGACCCCGTACTTC
>TRBV11-3|17|TRBD2|TRBJ2-2|NA
CASNLGRLAGNTGELFF
TGTGCCAGCAACTTAGGTAGGCTAGCGGGAAACACCGGGGAGCTGTTTTTC
>TRBV6-5|12|NA|TRBJ2-7|NA
CVSSTRNNEQCF
TGTGTCAGCAGTACCCGGAACAACGAGCAGTGCTTC
>TRBV5-5|13|TRBD2|TRBJ2-3|once
CASGAGFTDTWYF
TGTGCCAGCGGAGCGGGATTTACAGATACGTGGTATTTT
>TRBV29-1|15|TRBD2|TRBJ2-4|many
CSVEVRGRTKNIQYF
TGCAGCGTTGAAGTTCGCGGGAGGACTAAGAACATTCAGTACTTC
>TRBV28|15|NA|TRBJ1-5|NA
CASSLAWDIGQPHHF
TGTGCAAGCAGTTTAGCCTGGGACATAGGTCAGCCCCACCATTTT
>TRBV6-5|17|TRBD2|TRBJ2-7|few
CASSFAGTSGSSYEQYF
TGTGCCAGCAGCTTCGCCGGGACTAGCGGGAGCTCCTACGAGCAGTACTTC
>TRBV4-3|18|TRBD2|TRBJ2-7|NA
CASSLAVTGGHISYEQYF
TGCGCTAGCAGCCTAGCTGTGACGGGGGGTCACATCAGCTACGAGCAGTACTTC
>TRBV10-3|16|TRBD1|TRBJ2-7|NA
CAISEWTGDMTYEQCF
TGTGCCATCAGTGAGTGGACAGGGGACATGACCTACGAACAGTGCTTC
>TRBV29-1|12|NA|TRBJ2-7|many
CSVRADSYEQYF
TGCAGTGTACGGGCAGACTCCTACGAGCAGTACTTC
>TRBV4-3|18|TRBD2|TRBJ2-7|NA
CTSGQAVTGGHISFEQYF
TGCACCAGCGGCCAAGCTGTGACGGGGGGTCACATTAGCTTCGAGCAGTACTTC
>TRBV5-1|15|TRBD2|TRBJ2-1|once
CASTLGGGRENEQFF
TGCGCCAGCACCTTGGGCGGCGGGAGGGAAAATGAACAGTTCTTC
>TRBV12-3/TRBV12-4|17|TRBD1|TRBJ1-6|NA
CASSVSWDRGTKSPLHF
TGTGCCAGCAGTGTCTCCTGGGACAGGGGGACCAAATCACCCCTCCACTTT
>TRBV12-3/TRBV12-4|15|NA|TRBJ2-3|NA
CAGSFPSPSTGTQYF
TGTGCCGGCAGTTTTCCCTCTCCTAGCACAGGTACGCAGTATTTT
>TRBV6-1|15|NA|TRBJ1-2|many
CASSEVGKEIYGYTF
TGTGCCAGCAGTGAAGTCGGAAAAGAGATTTATGGCTACACCTTC
>TRBV11-1|15|NA|TRBJ2-7|NA
CAGSPRTVGLREQYF
TGTGCCGGCAGCCCTCGGACAGTAGGACTACGCGAGCAGTACTTC
>TRBV11-1|13|NA|TRBJ2-7|NA
CDSSLGYFREQYF
TGTGACAGCAGTCTAGGATACTTCCGCGAGCAGTACTTC
>TRBV11-2|17|TRBD2|TRBJ2-1|NA
CASSSRLAGGPGDEQFF
TGTGCCAGCAGCAGTAGACTAGCGGGAGGGCCGGGTGATGAGCAATTCTTC